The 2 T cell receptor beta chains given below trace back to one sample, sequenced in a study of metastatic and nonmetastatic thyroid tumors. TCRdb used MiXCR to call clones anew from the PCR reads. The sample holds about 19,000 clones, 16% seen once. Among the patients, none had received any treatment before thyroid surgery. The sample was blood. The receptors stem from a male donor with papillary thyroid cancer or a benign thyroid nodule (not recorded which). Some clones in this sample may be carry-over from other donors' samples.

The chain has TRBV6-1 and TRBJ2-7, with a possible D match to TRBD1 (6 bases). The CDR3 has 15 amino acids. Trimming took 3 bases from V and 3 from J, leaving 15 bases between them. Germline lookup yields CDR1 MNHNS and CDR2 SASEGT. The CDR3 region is CASSDPGQWLYEQYF. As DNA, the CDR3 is TGTGCCAGCAGTGACCCTGGACAGTGGCTCTACGAGCAGTACTTC.

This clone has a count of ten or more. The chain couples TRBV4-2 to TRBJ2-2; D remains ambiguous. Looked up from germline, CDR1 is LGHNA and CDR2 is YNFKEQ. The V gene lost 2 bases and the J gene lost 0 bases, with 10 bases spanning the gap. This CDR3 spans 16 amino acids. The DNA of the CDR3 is TGTGCCAGCAGCCAAAAGGACGGAGCGAACACCGGGGAGCTGTTTTTT. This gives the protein CASSQKDGANTGELFF.